This entry lists 8 T cell receptor beta chains sequenced from one sample in a study of identifying expanded T cells in peripheral blood. Some clones are missing from TCRdb's copy, which holds only in-frame ones; the method was immunoSEQ multiplex PCR. This sample yields roughly 120,000 clones, of which about 85% are seen a single time; 7% to 9% belongs to the top ten. The specimen sequenced was blood. The receptors derive from a person between 18 and 75 years old in good health.

The chain employs TRBV9 and TRBJ2-7; weak D call: TRBD2 (7 bases). V dropped 1 base and J dropped 5 bases, with 16 bases sitting between them. Germline CDR1 reads SGDLS; CDR2 reads YYNGEE. The CDR3 has 15 residues. CDR3 sequence: CASSVRGGRGNEQYF. DNA for the CDR3: TGTGCCAGCAGCGTAAGGGGGGGACGGGGGAACGAGCAGTACTTC. The whole variable domain, remainder taken from reference TRBV9 and TRBJ2-7, is DSGVTQTPKHLITATGQRVTLRCSPRSGDLSVYWYQQSLDQGLQFLIQYYNGEERAKGNILERFSAQQFPDLHSELNLSSLELGDSALYFCASSVRGGRGNEQYFGPGTRLTVT.

The V gene is TRBV28, the J gene TRBJ1-1; 9 nucleotides match TRBD1. From germline, CDR1 is MDHEN and CDR2 SYDVKM. This CDR3 region has 16 residues. The J segment lost 1 base and the V segment lost 7 bases, leaving 10 bases of the junction unmatched. The CDR3 reads CASTGSGQGQNTEAFF. CDR3 bases: TGTGCCAGCACCGGATCGGGACAGGGTCAGAACACTGAAGCTTTCTTT.

The V gene is TRBV7-2, the J gene TRBJ2-1, with 12 bases lining up with TRBD2. The CDR3 runs 17 residues. The germline V gene has CDR1 SGHTA and CDR2 FQGNSA. V dropped 8 bases and J dropped 8; count of bases not matched to a gene: 16. The CDR3 spells CASARIPSGGVGYEQFF. CDR3 DNA: TGTGCCAGCGCCCGCATTCCTAGCGGGGGGGTGGGCTATGAGCAGTTCTTC.

This clone was picked up one time. J is TRBJ2-7 and V is TRBV6-1; perhaps D is TRBD1 or TRBD2 (5 bases each). V dropped 1 base and J dropped 2 bases, with 21 bases sitting between them. The CDR3 contains 18 residues. Germline loops: CDR1 MNHNS, CDR2 SASEGT. In DNA, the CDR3 is TGTGCCAGCAGTGAAGAACGCCCCGGGACCCACGAACCCTACGAGCAGTACTTC. This codes for CASSEERPGTHEPYEQYF.

This clone was recorded at least ten times. This chain joins TRBV29-1 and TRBJ2-2; D is uncertain. V lost 3 bases and J 2 bases, leaving 7 bases between the germline ends. Germline lookup yields CDR1 SQVTM and CDR2 ANQGSEA. The CDR3 spans 13 residues. The CDR3 region is CSVDGGNTGELFF. For the CDR3, the DNA is TGCAGCGTTGACGGCGGCAACACCGGGGAGCTGTTTTTT.

The chain links TRBV14 to TRBJ2-1; D uncertain. The germline V gene has CDR1 SGHDN and CDR2 FVKESK. Trimming shortened V by 5 bases and J by 7 bases, and 12 bases separated the two germline ends. The CDR3 extends over 13 amino acids. This CDR3 reads CASSIDPWNEQFF. In DNA, the CDR3 is TGTGCCAGCAGCATAGATCCCTGGAATGAGCAGTTCTTC. The full variable domain, completed using reference TRBV14 and TRBJ2-1, is EAGVTQFPSHSVIEKGQTVTLRCDPISGHDNLYWYRRVMGKEIKFLLHFVKESKQDESGMPNNRFLAERTGGTYSTLKVQPAELEDSGVYFCASSIDPWNEQFFGPGTRLTVL.

The chain combines TRBV5-5 with TRBJ2-2; tentatively, D is TRBD2 (5 bases). The CDR3 runs to 16 residues. Trimming removed 1 base from V and 5 bases from J, with 15 bases in between. Germline CDR1 and CDR2: SGHKS and YYEKEE (reference sequence). The DNA for the CDR3 is TGTGCCAGCAGCTTGTCTAGCACTACGAGTACCGGGGAGCTGTTTTTT. This sequence encodes CASSLSSTTSTGELFF.

This clone was seen a single time. The gene calls are TRBV6-6 and TRBJ2-3; TRBD2 matches 9 bases. With 5 bases clipped from V and 1 base from J, the junction kept 7 bases outside the gene matches. This CDR3 spans 16 amino acids. The germline V gene encodes CDR1 MNHNY and CDR2 SVGAGI (reference sequence). The CDR3 spells CASSPPLAGGTDTQYF. DNA for the CDR3: TGTGCCAGCAGTCCCCCTTTAGCGGGGGGCACAGATACGCAGTATTTT.